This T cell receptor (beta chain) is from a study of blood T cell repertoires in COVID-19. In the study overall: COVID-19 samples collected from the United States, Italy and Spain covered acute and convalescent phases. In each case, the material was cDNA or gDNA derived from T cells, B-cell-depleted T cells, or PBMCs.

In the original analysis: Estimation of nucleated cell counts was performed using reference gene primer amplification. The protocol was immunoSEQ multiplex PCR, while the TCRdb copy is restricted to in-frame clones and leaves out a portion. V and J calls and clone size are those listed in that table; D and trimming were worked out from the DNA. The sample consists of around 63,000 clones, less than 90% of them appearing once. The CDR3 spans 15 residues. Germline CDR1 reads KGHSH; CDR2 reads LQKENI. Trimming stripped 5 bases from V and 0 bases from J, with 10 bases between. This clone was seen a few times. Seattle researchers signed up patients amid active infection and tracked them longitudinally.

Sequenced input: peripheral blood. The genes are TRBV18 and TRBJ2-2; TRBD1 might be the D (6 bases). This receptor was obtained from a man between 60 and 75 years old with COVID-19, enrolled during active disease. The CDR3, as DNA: TGTGCCAGCTCAAACAGGGCCTCGAACACCGGGGAGCTGTTTTTT. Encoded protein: CASSNRASNTGELFF.